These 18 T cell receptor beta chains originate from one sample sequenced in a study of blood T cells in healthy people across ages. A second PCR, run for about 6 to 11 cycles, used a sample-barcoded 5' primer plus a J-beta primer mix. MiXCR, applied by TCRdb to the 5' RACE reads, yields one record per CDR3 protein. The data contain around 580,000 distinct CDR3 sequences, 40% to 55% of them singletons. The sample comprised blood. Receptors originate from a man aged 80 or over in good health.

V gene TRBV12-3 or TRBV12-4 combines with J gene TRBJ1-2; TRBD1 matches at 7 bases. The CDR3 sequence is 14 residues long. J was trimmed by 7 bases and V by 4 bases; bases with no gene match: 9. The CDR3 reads CASSSKEGAAGYTF. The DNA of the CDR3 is TGTGCCAGCAGTTCTAAGGAGGGGGCGGCTGGCTACACCTTC.

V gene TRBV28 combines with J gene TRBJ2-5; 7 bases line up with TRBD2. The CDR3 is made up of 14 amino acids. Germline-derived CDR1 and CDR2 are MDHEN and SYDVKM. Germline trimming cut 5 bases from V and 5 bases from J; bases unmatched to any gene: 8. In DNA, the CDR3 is TGTGCCAGCAGTCTTAGCGGGTCTTGGGAGACCCAGTACTTC. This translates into CASSLSGSWETQYF.

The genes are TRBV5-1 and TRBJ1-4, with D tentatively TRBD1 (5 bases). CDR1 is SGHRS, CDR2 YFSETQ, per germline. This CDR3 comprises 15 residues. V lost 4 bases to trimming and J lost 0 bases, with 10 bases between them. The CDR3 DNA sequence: TGCGCCAGCAGCCTCCAGGGTTCAACTAATGAAAAACTGTTTTTT. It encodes CASSLQGSTNEKLFF.

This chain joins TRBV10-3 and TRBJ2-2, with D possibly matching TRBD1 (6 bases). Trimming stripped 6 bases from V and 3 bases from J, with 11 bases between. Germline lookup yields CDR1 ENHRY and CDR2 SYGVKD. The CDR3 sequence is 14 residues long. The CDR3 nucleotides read TGTGCCATCAGGTGGGACAAAGACACCGGGGAGCTGTTTTTT. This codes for CAIRWDKDTGELFF.

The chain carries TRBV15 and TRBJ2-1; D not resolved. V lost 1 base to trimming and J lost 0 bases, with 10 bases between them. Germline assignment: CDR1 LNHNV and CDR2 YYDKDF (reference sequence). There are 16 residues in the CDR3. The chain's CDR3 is CATSRAVSVSYNEQFF. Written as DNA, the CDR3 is TGTGCCACCAGCAGAGCGGTTTCAGTCTCCTACAATGAGCAGTTCTTC.

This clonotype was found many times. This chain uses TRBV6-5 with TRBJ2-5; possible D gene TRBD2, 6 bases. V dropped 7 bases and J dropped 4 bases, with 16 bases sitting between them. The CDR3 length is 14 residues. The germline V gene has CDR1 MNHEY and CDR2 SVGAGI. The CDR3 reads CASTSQAGRETQYF. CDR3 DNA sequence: TGTGCCAGCACCTCTCAGGCGGGGCGAGAGACCCAGTACTTC.

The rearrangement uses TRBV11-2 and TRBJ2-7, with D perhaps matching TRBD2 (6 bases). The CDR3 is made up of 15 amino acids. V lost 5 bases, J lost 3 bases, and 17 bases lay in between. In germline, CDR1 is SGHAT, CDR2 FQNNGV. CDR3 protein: CASSRGVGGNYEQYF. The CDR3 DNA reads TGTGCCAGCAGCCGAGGGGTGGGGGGAAACTACGAGCAGTACTTC.

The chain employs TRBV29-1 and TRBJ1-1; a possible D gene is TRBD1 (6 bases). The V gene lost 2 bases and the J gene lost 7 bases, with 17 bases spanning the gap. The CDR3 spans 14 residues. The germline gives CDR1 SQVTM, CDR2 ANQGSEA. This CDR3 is CSVEPPRGGGEAFF. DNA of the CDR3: TGCAGCGTTGAACCCCCTCGGGGAGGGGGTGAAGCTTTCTTT.

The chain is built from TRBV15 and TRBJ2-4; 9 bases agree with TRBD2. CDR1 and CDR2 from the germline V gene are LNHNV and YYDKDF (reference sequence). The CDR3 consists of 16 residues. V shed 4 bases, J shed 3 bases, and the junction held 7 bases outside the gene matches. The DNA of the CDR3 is TGTGCCACCAGCATCTATAGCGGGAGTGGCAAAAACATTCAGTACTTC. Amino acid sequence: CATSIYSGSGKNIQYF.

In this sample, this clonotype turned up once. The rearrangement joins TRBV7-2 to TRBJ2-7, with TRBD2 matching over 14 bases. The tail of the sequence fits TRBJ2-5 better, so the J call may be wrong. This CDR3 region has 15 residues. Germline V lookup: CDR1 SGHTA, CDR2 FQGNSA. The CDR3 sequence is CASSQRLAGGETQYF. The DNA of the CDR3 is TGTGCCAGCAGCCAGAGACTAGCGGGAGGGGAGACCCAGTACTTC.

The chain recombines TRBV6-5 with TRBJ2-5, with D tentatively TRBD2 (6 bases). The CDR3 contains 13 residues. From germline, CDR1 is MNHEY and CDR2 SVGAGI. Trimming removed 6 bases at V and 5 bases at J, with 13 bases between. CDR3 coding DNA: TGTGCCAGCAGGGAGGGCGGCGGGGAGACCCAGTACTTC. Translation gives CASREGGGETQYF.

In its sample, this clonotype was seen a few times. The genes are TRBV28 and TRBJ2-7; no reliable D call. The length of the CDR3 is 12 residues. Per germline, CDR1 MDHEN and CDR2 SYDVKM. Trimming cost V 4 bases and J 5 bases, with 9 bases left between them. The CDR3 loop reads CASSSAWDEQYF. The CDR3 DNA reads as TGTGCCAGCAGTTCCGCCTGGGACGAGCAGTACTTC.

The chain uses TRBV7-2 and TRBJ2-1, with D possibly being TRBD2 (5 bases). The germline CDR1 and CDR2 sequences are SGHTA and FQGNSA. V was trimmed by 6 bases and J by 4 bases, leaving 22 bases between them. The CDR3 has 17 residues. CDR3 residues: CASRRWAGRSSYNEQFF. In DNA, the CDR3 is TGTGCCAGCAGGCGATGGGCGGGCCGATCCTCTTACAATGAGCAGTTCTTC.

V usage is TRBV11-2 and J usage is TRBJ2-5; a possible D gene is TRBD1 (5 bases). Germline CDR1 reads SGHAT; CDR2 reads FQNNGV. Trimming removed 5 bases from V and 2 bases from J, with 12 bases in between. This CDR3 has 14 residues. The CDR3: CASSRSTGQETQYF. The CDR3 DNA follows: TGTGCCAGCAGCCGATCTACAGGACAAGAGACCCAGTACTTC.

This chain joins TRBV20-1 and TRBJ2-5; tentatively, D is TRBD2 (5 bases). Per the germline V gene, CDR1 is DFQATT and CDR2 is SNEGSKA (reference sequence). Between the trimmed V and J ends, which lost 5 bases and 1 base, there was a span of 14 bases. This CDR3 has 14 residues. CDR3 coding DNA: TGCAGTGCTTTGTCCCAGCGGTTCCAAGAGACCCAGTACTTC. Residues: CSALSQRFQETQYF.

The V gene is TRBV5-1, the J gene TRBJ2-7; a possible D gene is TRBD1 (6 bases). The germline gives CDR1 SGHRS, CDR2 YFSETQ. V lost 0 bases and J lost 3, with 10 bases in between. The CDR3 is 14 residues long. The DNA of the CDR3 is TGCGCCAGCAGCTTGGACCCCAGGGGCTACGAGCAGTACTTC. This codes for CASSLDPRGYEQYF.

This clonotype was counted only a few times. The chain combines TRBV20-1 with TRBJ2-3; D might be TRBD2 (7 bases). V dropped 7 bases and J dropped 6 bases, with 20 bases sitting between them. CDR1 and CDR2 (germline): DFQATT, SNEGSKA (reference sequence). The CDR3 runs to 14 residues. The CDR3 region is CSVGAGAPRDTQYF. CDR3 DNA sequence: TGCAGTGTGGGGGCGGGAGCCCCTCGGGATACGCAGTATTTT.

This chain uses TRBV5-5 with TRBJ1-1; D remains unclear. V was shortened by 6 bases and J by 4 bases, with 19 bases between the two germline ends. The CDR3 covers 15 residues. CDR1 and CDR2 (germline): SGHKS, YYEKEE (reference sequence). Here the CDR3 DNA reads TGTGCCAGCACCATTGGGTTGGGTGTGGGCACTGAAGCTTTCTTT. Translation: CASTIGLGVGTEAFF.